This T cell receptor beta chain was recovered during a study of blood T cell repertoires in COVID-19. The table came from immunoSEQ multiplex PCR; TCRdb's copy has only in-frame clones and leaves some out. The data show some 190,000 clones, roughly 80% seen once. V was trimmed by 1 base and J by 6 bases, leaving 12 bases between them. There are 14 residues in the CDR3. Germline CDR1 reads LNHDA; CDR2 reads SQIVND (reference sequence). During active infection, Seattle patients enrolled and were then monitored through disease. The material sequenced was peripheral blood. The chain combines TRBV19 with TRBJ1-1; D is ambiguous. This sequence was found in a woman aged 40 to 50 with COVID-19, enrolled during active disease. CDR3 sequence reads: CASSIVGSTSEAFF. DNA for the CDR3: TGTGCCAGTAGTATAGTCGGATCGACTTCTGAAGCTTTCTTT.